This is a list of T cell receptor beta chains from one sample in a study of cytomegalovirus exposure and HLA in healthy donors. This table comes from immunoSEQ multiplex PCR, and its TCRdb copy is limited to in-frame clones, with some not included. The sample records 150,000 or so clones, around 70% being singletons. Sequencing was done on a sample of PBMCs. These receptors all come from a male donor in good health and CMV-seronegative. CDR3s include the opening cysteine and the closing phenylalanine or tryptophan. Fields, in order: V gene, clone size, D gene, J gene, CDR3 protein, CDR3 DNA. D genes are given only for firm matches. Expanded clones get a size class; other rows say once, few or many, or leave the size out.

V gene: TRBV10-3
clone size: few
D gene: TRBD1
J gene: TRBJ1-2
CDR3 protein: CAISEPNPRTGRYGYTF
CDR3 DNA: TGTGCCATCAGTGAACCGAACCCGAGGACAGGAAGATATGGCTACACCTTC

V gene: TRBV5-6
clone size: NA
D gene: TRBD2
J gene: TRBJ2-5
CDR3 protein: CASSLVTSGVQETQYF
CDR3 DNA: TGTGCCAGCAGCTTGGTGACTAGCGGGGTCCAAGAGACCCAGTACTTC

V gene: TRBV6-5
clone size: NA
D gene: TRBD1
J gene: TRBJ1-6
CDR3 protein: CASRDRESLHF
CDR3 DNA: TGTGCCAGCAGGGACAGGGAATCCCTCCACTTT

V gene: TRBV7-9
clone size: NA
D gene: TRBD1
J gene: TRBJ2-1
CDR3 protein: CANLPVGTGYNEQFF
CDR3 DNA: TGTGCCAATCTACCGGTAGGGACAGGGTACAATGAGCAGTTCTTC

V gene: TRBV15
clone size: NA
D gene: NA
J gene: TRBJ1-1
CDR3 protein: CATSSRGWNTEAFF
CDR3 DNA: TGTGCCACCAGCTCTCGAGGGTGGAACACTGAAGCTTTCTTT

V gene: TRBV5-6
clone size: few
D gene: NA
J gene: TRBJ2-7
CDR3 protein: CASSSTGYHEQYF
CDR3 DNA: TGTGCCAGCAGCTCCACAGGTTATCACGAGCAGTACTTC

V gene: TRBV7-9
clone size: once
D gene: NA
J gene: TRBJ2-5
CDR3 protein: CASSPDMYQETQYF
CDR3 DNA: TGTGCCAGCAGCCCAGACATGTACCAAGAGACCCAGTACTTC

V gene: TRBV28
clone size: NA
D gene: NA
J gene: TRBJ1-6
CDR3 protein: CASKTLGRGNSPLHF
CDR3 DNA: TGTGCCAGCAAAACTCTGGGTCGGGGGAATTCACCCCTCCACTTT

V gene: TRBV4-1
clone size: NA
D gene: TRBD2
J gene: TRBJ2-2
CDR3 protein: CASSQDKSGGTGELFF
CDR3 DNA: TGCGCCAGCAGCCAAGATAAAAGCGGGGGCACCGGGGAGCTGTTTTTT

V gene: TRBV9
clone size: NA
D gene: NA
J gene: TRBJ2-3
CDR3 protein: CASSVVGGLSTDTQYF
CDR3 DNA: TGTGCCAGCAGCGTAGTAGGCGGTTTAAGCACAGATACGCAGTATTTT